These 8 T cell receptor beta chains were all obtained from the same sample, sequenced in a study of technical replicates of blood from several donors. Repertoires were generated with immunoSEQ multiplex PCR, while TCRdb's copy carries only in-frame clones and drops some. Here the sample spans 65,000 to 85,000 clones, roughly 98% being singletons. Sample: T cells isolated from PBMCs. These TCRs come from a human donor in good health.

The chain employs TRBV13 and TRBJ1-2; D ambiguous. The length of the CDR3 is 12 residues. CDR1 is PRHDT and CDR2 is FYEKMQ in the germline V gene (reference sequence). The V gene lost 5 bases and the J gene lost 4 bases, with 8 bases spanning the gap. CDR3 sequence: CASSPEGYGYTF. The CDR3, as DNA: TGTGCCAGCAGCCCCGAGGGCTATGGCTACACCTTC.

The V and J genes are TRBV27 and TRBJ2-5, with D possibly TRBD2 on 5 matching bases. Germline loops: CDR1 MNHEY, CDR2 SMNVEV (reference sequence). V was cut by 4 bases and J by 5 bases, with 11 bases left in between. The CDR3 has 13 amino acids. The CDR3 DNA reads TGTGCCAGCAGTTCTGATCCGGGGGAGACCCAGTACTTC. It yields the protein CASSSDPGETQYF.

The chain joins TRBV4-1 to TRBJ2-7, with TRBD2 matching 14 bases. The length of the CDR3 is 16 residues. Germline V gene sequence: CDR1 MGHRA, CDR2 YSYEKL. V was pared by 2 bases and J by 7 bases, with 7 bases of the junction left unmatched. CDR3 sequence reads: CASSQPTSGRAWEQYF. CDR3 coding DNA: TGCGCCAGCAGCCAACCGACTAGCGGGAGGGCCTGGGAGCAGTACTTC.

The chain combines TRBV6-5 with TRBJ1-4; possible D gene TRBD1, 5 bases. The V and J ends lost 8 bases and 6 bases respectively, with 10 bases between them. Germline V lookup: CDR1 MNHEY, CDR2 SVGAGI. The CDR3 length is 12 residues. The CDR3 reads CASRRGDEKLFF. In DNA, the CDR3 is TGTGCCAGCCGGAGGGGCGATGAAAAACTGTTTTTT.

The CDR3 region is CASSDTPGLAVIEQYF. Here the CDR3 DNA reads TGTGCCAGCAGTGATACCCCGGGACTAGCGGTTATCGAGCAGTACTTC. The V call is TRBV28, the J call TRBJ2-7, with 11 bases aligning to TRBD2. The germline V gene encodes CDR1 MDHEN and CDR2 SYDVKM. The CDR3 extends over 16 amino acids. After removal of 5 bases from V and 6 bases from J, the junction contained 12 bases not matched to a gene.

The chain uses TRBV5-5 and TRBJ2-2; D might be TRBD1 (6 bases). V gave up 4 bases and J gave up 3 bases, with 10 bases separating them. Germline lookup yields CDR1 SGHKS and CDR2 YYEKEE (reference sequence). The CDR3 loop spans 14 amino acids. The CDR3 protein is CASSQDRYTGELFF. As DNA, the CDR3 is TGTGCCAGCAGCCAAGACAGGTACACCGGGGAGCTGTTTTTT.

The genes are TRBV2 and TRBJ2-1, with 8 bases aligning to TRBD1. The germline CDR1 and CDR2 sequences are SNHLY and FYNNEI. The CDR3 is 17 residues long. The trim removed 3 bases at V and 5 bases at J, leaving 12 bases unmatched. The CDR3, as DNA: TGTGCCAGCAGTGACCAACTGGACAGGGCGGTCAACAATGAGCAGTTCTTC. This encodes CASSDQLDRAVNNEQFF.

This rearrangement joins TRBV5-5 to TRBJ1-1; no reliable D call. The V gene lost 4 bases and the J gene lost 7 bases, with 8 bases spanning the gap. Germline V CDR1 and CDR2: SGHKS, YYEKEE (reference sequence). The CDR3 is 11 residues long. The CDR3 protein is CASSLSLEAFF. CDR3 DNA: TGTGCCAGCAGCCTGTCCCTTGAAGCTTTCTTT.